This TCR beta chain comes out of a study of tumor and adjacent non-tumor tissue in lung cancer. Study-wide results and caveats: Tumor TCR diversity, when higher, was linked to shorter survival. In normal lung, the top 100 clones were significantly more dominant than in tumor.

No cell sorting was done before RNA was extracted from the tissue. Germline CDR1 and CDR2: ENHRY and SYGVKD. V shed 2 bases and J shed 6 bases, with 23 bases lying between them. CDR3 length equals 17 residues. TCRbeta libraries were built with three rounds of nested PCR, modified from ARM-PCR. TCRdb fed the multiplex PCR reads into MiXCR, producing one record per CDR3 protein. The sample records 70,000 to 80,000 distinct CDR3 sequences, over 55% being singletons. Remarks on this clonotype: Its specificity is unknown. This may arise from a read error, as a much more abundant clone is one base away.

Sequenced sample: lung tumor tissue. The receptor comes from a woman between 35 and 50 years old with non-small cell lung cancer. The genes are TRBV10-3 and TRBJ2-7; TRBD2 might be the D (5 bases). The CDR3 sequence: CAISEPPPGPRGSEQYF. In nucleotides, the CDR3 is TGTGCCATCAGTGAGCCCCCTCCCGGGCCAAGAGGGAGCGAGCAGTACTTC.